One T cell receptor (beta chain) is described in this entry. This clone came up a few times. Its cognate antigen has yet to be identified. Base qualities are not at hand, and no much larger clone is one base apart. To prepare the library, the immunoSEQ multiplex PCR assay was applied. For the multiplex PCR, a mixture combining 60 forward primers for TCR Vbeta segments and 13 reverse primers for TCR Jbeta segments was used. Amplification of the CDR3 region of rearranged TCR beta genes was performed with a multiplex PCR assay on genomic DNA. On the Illumina HiSeq System, the amplified TCR beta libraries were sequenced as 87-base-pair reads. In the paper's pipeline: Across the 670 or so repertoires, a later analysis counted roughly 77 million unique TCR beta chains, about 10 million of which were shared by at least two donors. Raw reads were error-corrected and collapsed into unique sequences with a nearest-neighbor algorithm that merged closely related sequences to remove PCR and sequencing errors. CDR3 sequences were aligned to IMGT reference sequences to assign V, D and J gene segments. Each retained sequence needed at least a six-nucleotide match to both a V gene segment and a J gene segment. A rearrangement counted as productive if the CDR3 had no stop codons and remained in frame with V and J, and every other rearrangement counted as non-productive. CDR3 was defined according to IMGT convention as the region running from the second conserved V-encoded cysteine to the conserved J-encoded phenylalanine. Sequences without an unambiguous match to a single V gene segment were excluded from the earlier analysis of approximately 600 of the donors. An earlier analysis of several hundred of the donors called V segments functional above 56.7% productive rearrangements and segregating when the between-donor standard deviation exceeded 5%. To diagnose cytomegalovirus status from the catalog of TCR beta chain sequences, a statistical classification framework was built. V and J gene assignment, in a later analysis, came from comparing TCR nucleotide sequences with IMGT/GENE-DB human TR gene sequences. In a later analysis, CDR3 sequences and most-parsimonious VDJ recombination scenarios were assigned using the TCRdist pipeline. In a later analysis, each TCR beta chain was defined by its CDR3 amino acid sequence together with its V-gene family, and reads lacking a unique V-gene family were excluded. A later analysis removed several hundred highly shared, low-generation-probability nucleotide sequences to deal with suspected cross-contamination and a sequencing artifact. For each public chain, a later analysis derived a clonal expansion index from normalized ranks of inferred template counts within each repertoire. Generation probabilities in a later analysis came from a VDJ recombination model fitted to out-of-frame rearrangements, and those results were checked against IGoR. Hypergeometric tests were used in a later analysis to score TCR-TCR, TCR-HLA and TCR-CMV co-occurrence, with a repertoire-size bias correction applied to the TCR pairs. In a later analysis, false discovery rates were estimated by permuting HLA or CMV assignments 20 times. A later analysis grouped co-occurring TCRs with DBSCAN, adding TCRdist sequence similarity when clustering within HLA-allele-positive subsets. Co-occurrence clustering excluded repertoires with fewer than 30,000 or more than 120,000 public chains, plus five with anomalous nucleotide sharing. In its TCRdb copy, this immuneACCESS table keeps in-frame sequences only and misses some clones. Where compared with another copy, unresolved V genes explain less than half of these, and the others have no known cause. The D gene and trimming were derived from the DNA, and the V and J assignments and clone size from that table. This sample has 130,000 or so clones in its table, and roughly 8.8% of those were observed once. The ten most abundant clones make up about 6.7% of the sample.

The cohort comprised some 680 healthy bone marrow donors. All cohort members were sampled while nominally healthy, although unrecorded immune exposures were likely present. The donor tested CMV seropositive, placing the donor among the 310 or so seropositive members of the cohort. Every donor gave a peripheral blood sample, and the peripheral blood mononuclear cells from that sample were used for TCR beta sequencing. Genomic DNA extraction from the blood cell samples was performed with the Qiagen DNeasy Blood Extraction Kit. This sample was taken from a study of cytomegalovirus exposure and HLA in healthy donors (dated 2017 in TCRdb). In the study overall: In an earlier analysis of around 540 of the donors, around 300 Gb of sequence data and approximately 100 million unique TCR beta sequences from 150 million to 200 million T cells were reported. Approximately 300 gigabases of sequencing data and roughly 81 million unique TCR sequences made up an early release that covered approximately 700 HLA-typed donors. The genetic ancestry cluster associated with self-reported Caucasian donors included 81% of the roughly 400 genotyped donors. The aim of the study was to test whether cataloging public T cell receptors could identify signatures of past pathogen exposure. Using immunosequencing, the study profiled T cell repertoires from fewer than 700 subjects and related those repertoires to cytomegalovirus serostatus. Along with the roughly 670-subject first cohort, a separate validation cohort of over 90 different subjects was used. To predict cytomegalovirus infection status, the study brought together high-throughput TCR immunosequencing, statistical association of individual TCRs with disease status, and machine learning. In a later analysis, previously published TCR beta repertoires from fewer than 750 donors were re-analyzed and high-resolution HLA genotyping was added so that TCR occurrence patterns could be studied. In the later analysis, no new phenotypic data were used to find candidate immune exposures; instead, reliance was placed on TCR beta sequences and their occurrence across donors. To decide whether each TCR beta V gene segment behaved as functional or pseudogenic, an earlier analysis of some 580 of the donors relied on high-throughput TCR beta sequencing. Alongside the repertoire data, information on donor age, sex, ethnicity and CMV serostatus was compiled. Genome-wide SNP genotypes for about three fifths of the roughly 670 donors were used in a later genetic analysis, which treated that subset as a discovery cohort. All discovery cohort repertoires had been generated on a single sequencing platform. Class I and class II HLA loci were covered by the typing at four-digit resolution. The number of typed donors differed by locus: about 620-640 for A, B, C, DRB1 and DQB1; about 520 for DQA1; 606 for DPA1; and 450 to 480 for DPB1. Several DR-DQ haplotypes were treated as single units for association and clustering because of strong linkage in the cohort. Among a few hundred genotyped donors of the cohort, an average of around 240,000 unique TCR beta nucleotide sequences were sequenced per donor, around 18% of them non-productive. Paper-wide results and their limitations: The sequencing pipeline was judged likely to have produced a cluster of highly shared sequence variants as a technical artifact. In a later analysis, several top co-occurrence clusters were reported to appear linked to parvovirus B19, influenza, CMV and Epstein-Barr virus. At a false discovery rate of 0.05, a later analysis linked about 17,000 TCR beta sequences to specific HLA alleles. Presence/absence analyses assumed roughly uniform sequencing depth across donors, an assumption that may not hold. It was suggested by the authors that the approach could potentially be generalized to other disease states and immunological phenotypes. The classifier was reported to diagnose cytomegalovirus status with high specificity and sensitivity in both the original and validation cohorts. In a later genetic analysis, a missense DCLRE1C variant was associated with V-gene and J-gene trimming of TCR beta chains, and the association was replicated in an independent cohort. Immune exposure information for the cohort was limited to CMV serostatus. Because some donors lacked HLA typing at each locus, the association tests relied only on the typed subset. In a later analysis, most CMV-associated TCR beta chains were found to appear HLA-restricted, with HLA associations seemingly driven largely by CMV exposure. In a later analysis, the rate of TCR association differed among HLA loci, with DRB1 alleles having the most associated TCRs and HLA-C alleles having the fewest. Linkage disequilibrium might explain the correlated functional status among segregating V segments, but an unknown experimental factor could not be ruled out. A further reported finding was that TCR beta sequences accurately predicted the HLA-A and HLA-B alleles for most subjects in the first cohort. This cohort had only TCR beta chains sequenced, and the lack of alpha or paired-chain data limited which features could be detected. An earlier analysis of some 590 of the donors showed that most TCR beta V segments appeared in productive rearrangements either about 87% or about 30% of the time, which broadly matched IMGT annotations. In the study, some 160 TCR beta chains were listed as associated with cytomegalovirus. In vitro tests confirmed that a few of the cytomegalovirus-associated TCR beta chains recognize cytomegalovirus antigens. Assigning TCR associations to individual alleles was difficult when HLA alleles, especially DR and DQ, strongly co-occurred. Most TCR sequences were seen in very few donors, while some public TCRs were found in many individuals. A later genetic analysis reported fewer N-insertions in productive TCRs among donors in an Asian-associated ancestry cluster than the 666-donor mean. In a later analysis, HLA-associated TCR beta chains showed more clonal expansion and lower generation probabilities than non-associated chains that were equally common. The earlier analysis of nearly 600 of the donors excluded over 15 rarely observed V segments, including chromosome 9 orphons, because counts were too low.

Sequencing was done on a sample of PBMCs. This clonotype was sampled from a woman in her forties in good health and CMV-seropositive.

The CDR3 protein sequence reads: CASSGTTGGKETQYF. The sequenced DNA: TGTGCCAGCAGTGGGACCACAGGGGGCAAAGAGACCCAGTACTTC. Rearrangement joined TRBV2 to TRBJ2-5, with 9 central nucleotides matching TRBD1. The CDR3 measures 15 amino acids from cysteine to phenylalanine. The entry retains the CDR3 DNA only, 45 bases that are in frame from base 1. The CDR1 and CDR2 encoded by the germline V gene are SNHLY and FYNNEI. Trimming leaves V shorter by 4 bases and J shorter by 3 bases, with the junction holding 6 bases beyond the gene matches.